Below are 10 T cell receptor beta chains sequenced from a single sample in a study of OX40 agonist ivuxolimab in advanced cancers. The table came from immunoSEQ multiplex PCR; TCRdb's copy has only in-frame clones and leaves some out. The sample lists about 90,000 clones; about 90% were seen once. The material was CD4+ or CD8+ T cells sorted from blood, obtained in a trial of the OX40 agonist ivuxolimab. The origin of the receptors is an adult with an advanced solid tumor such as melanoma, head and neck, liver or kidney cancer.

The chain carries TRBV5-1 and TRBJ2-3, with TRBD2 matching 8 bases. Germline V gene sequence: CDR1 SGHRS, CDR2 YFSETQ. The V segment lost 0 bases and the J segment 0 bases; nucleotides outside the gene matches: 12. This CDR3 is built from 19 residues. CDR3 bases: TGCGCCAGCAGCTTGGGTAGGGCTAGCGGGCATCTTAGCACAGATACGCAGTATTTT. Translating it yields CASSLGRASGHLSTDTQYF.

The chain has TRBV29-1 and TRBJ2-1, with unresolved D. CDR1 and CDR2 from the germline V gene are SQVTM and ANQGSEA. This CDR3 region has 10 residues. Between the trimmed V and J ends, which lost 4 bases and 11 bases, there was a span of 9 bases. The CDR3 here is CSVVSRQQFF. DNA for the CDR3: TGCAGCGTTGTCTCGCGCCAGCAGTTCTTC.

The chain joins TRBV7-6 to TRBJ2-3, with D unresolved. Germline CDR1 is SGHVS and CDR2 is FNYEAQ. V lost 5 bases to trimming and J lost 1 base, with 13 bases between them. The CDR3 sequence is 15 residues long. CDR3 residues: CASSPARGGTDTQYF. The CDR3 coding sequence is TGTGCCAGCAGCCCGGCCCGAGGAGGCACAGATACGCAGTATTTT. Full variable domain (missing parts from reference TRBV7-6 and TRBJ2-3): GAGVSQSPRYKVTKRGQDVALRCDPISGHVSLYWYRQALGQGPEFLTYFNYEAQQDKSGLPNDRFSAERPEGSISTLTIQRTEQRDSAMYRCASSPARGGTDTQYFGPGTRLTVL.

V and J are TRBV4-1 and TRBJ2-2; D may be TRBD1 (6 bases). This CDR3 region has 15 residues. Trimming left V 4 bases short and J 6 bases short, with 15 bases between. Germline CDR1 is MGHRA and CDR2 is YSYEKL. The CDR3 loop reads CASSPYTGHPGELFF. The CDR3 bases are TGCGCCAGCAGCCCCTACACAGGGCACCCCGGGGAGCTGTTTTTT.

The chain combines TRBV6-6 with TRBJ1-2; TRBD1 aligns across 8 bases. CDR3 length equals 14 residues. V dropped 4 bases and J dropped 7; count of bases not matched to a gene: 8. Looked up from germline, CDR1 is MNHNY and CDR2 is SVGAGI (reference sequence). CDR3 loop: CASSLTGDYSGYTF. Written as DNA, the CDR3 is TGTGCCAGCAGTTTGACAGGGGATTACTCTGGCTACACCTTC.

This chain uses TRBV2 with TRBJ2-2, with D unresolved. V lost 5 bases, J lost 0 bases, and 4 bases lay in between. This CDR3 is 13 amino acids long. CDR1 SNHLY and CDR2 FYNNEI come from the germline V gene. The CDR3 DNA sequence: TGTGCCAGCAGTTACGCGAACACCGGGGAGCTGTTTTTT. Amino acid sequence: CASSYANTGELFF.

The CDR3 region has the DNA TGTGCCAGCAGCTTGACAGGTCCCTACGAGCAGTACTTC. As protein: CASSLTGPYEQYF. The chain uses TRBV5-8 and TRBJ2-7; perhaps TRBD1 as D (5 bases). Per the germline V gene, CDR1 is SGHTS and CDR2 is YDEGEE. This CDR3 contains 13 residues. The V gene lost 1 base and the J gene lost 2 bases, with 7 bases spanning the gap.

This clone came up a few times. This chain uses TRBV30 with TRBJ2-2, with TRBD1 matching 9 bases. This CDR3 is 15 amino acids long. Looked up from germline, CDR1 is GTSNPN and CDR2 is SVGIG (reference sequence). V trimming: 2 bases; J trimming: 7 bases; junction bases outside the gene matches: 8. The CDR3 DNA reads TGTGCCTGGAGTACCCGGGACAGGGAAAGCGGGGAGCTGTTTTTT. Protein sequence: CAWSTRDRESGELFF.

CDR3 nucleotide sequence: TGTGCCAGTAGCCGACGGGGGCCCGGGGGTGAAAAACTGTTTTTT. This translates into CASSRRGPGGEKLFF. The genes are TRBV19 and TRBJ1-4, with a weak D call TRBD1 (6 bases). The germline V gene has CDR1 LNHDA and CDR2 SQIVND (reference sequence). The CDR3 extends over 15 amino acids. V lost 6 bases, J lost 7 bases, and 18 bases lay in between.

The V call is TRBV7-6, the J call TRBJ2-3; either TRBD1 or TRBD2 may supply D (5 bases each). CDR3 length: 14 amino acids. Germline assignment: CDR1 SGHVS and CDR2 FNYEAQ. V was cut by 4 bases and J by 14 bases, with 22 bases left in between. Here the CDR3 DNA reads TGTGCCAGCAGCTACACTTTACGGGACCTCGTCCGGTATTTT. Amino acids: CASSYTLRDLVRYF.